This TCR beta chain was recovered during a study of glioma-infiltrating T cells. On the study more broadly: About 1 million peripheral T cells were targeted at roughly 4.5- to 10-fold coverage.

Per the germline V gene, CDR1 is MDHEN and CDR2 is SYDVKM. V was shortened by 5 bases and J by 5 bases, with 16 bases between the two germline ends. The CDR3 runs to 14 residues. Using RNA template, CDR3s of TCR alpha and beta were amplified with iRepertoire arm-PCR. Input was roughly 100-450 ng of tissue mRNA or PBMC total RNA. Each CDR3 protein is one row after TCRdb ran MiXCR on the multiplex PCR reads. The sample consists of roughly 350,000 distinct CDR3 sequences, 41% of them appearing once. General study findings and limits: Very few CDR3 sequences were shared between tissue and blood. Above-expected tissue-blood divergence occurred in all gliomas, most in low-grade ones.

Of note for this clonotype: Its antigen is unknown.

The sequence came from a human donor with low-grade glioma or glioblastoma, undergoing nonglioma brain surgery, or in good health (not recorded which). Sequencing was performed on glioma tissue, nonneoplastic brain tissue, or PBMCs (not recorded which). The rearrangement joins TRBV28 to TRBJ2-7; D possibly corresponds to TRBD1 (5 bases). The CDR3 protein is CASSRGRAWDEQYF. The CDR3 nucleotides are TGTGCCAGCAGTCGTGGCAGGGCGTGGGACGAGCAGTACTTC.